This T cell receptor (beta chain) derives from a study of beta chain features in type 1 diabetes. Expressed TCRB transcripts were sequenced, since all the RNA that had been isolated was reverse transcribed. Some clones are missing from TCRdb's copy, which holds only in-frame ones; the method was immunoSEQ multiplex PCR. The table lists 200,000 to 300,000 clones, roughly 21% of them singletons. General study results and limits: Patients with Type 1 diabetes showed moderately but significantly shorter TCRB CDR3s in all four CD4+ subsets.

This clone was picked up a small number of times. Its antigen remains unknown. The junction had 3 bases not matched to a gene; V was cut back by 6 bases and J by 2 bases. The CDR3 runs 13 residues. From germline, CDR1 is LNHDA and CDR2 SQIVND (reference sequence). One heparinised blood draw, averaging roughly 120 mL, came from each donor. This chain joins TRBV19 and TRBJ2-5; 7 bases match TRBD1. The specimen sequenced was naive CD4+ T cells from blood. This TCR came from a woman in her thirties or forties with type 1 diabetes. The CDR3, as DNA: TGTGCCAGTAGATCGGGACAGCAAGAGACCCAGTACTTC. Translated, it gives CASRSGQQETQYF.